A selection of T cell receptor beta chains follows, all from one sample in a study of T-cell memory formation after mild COVID-19. MiXCR, run by TCRdb on the 5' RACE reads, gives a single entry per CDR3 protein. The sample yields tens of thousands of distinct CDR3 sequences, roughly 7.2% seen once. The sample consisted of PBMCs or a T cell subset sorted from them (not recorded which). These receptors were collected from a man aged 18 to 35 who had mild COVID-19 (a few samples of this study predate the infection). Cell type and time point are not known. Each CDR3 is given with its conserved first and last residue.

J	V	CDR3
TRBJ2-5	TRBV15	CATSQGQQETQYF
TRBJ2-5	TRBV4-1	CASSQNRVQKTQYF
TRBJ2-1	TRBV6-6	CASSEQGGNEQFF
TRBJ2-3	TRBV5-1	CASSRRTSGGDTDTQYF
TRBJ2-3	TRBV4-3	CASRLGGASTDTQYF
TRBJ2-3	TRBV7-3	CASSPFAGSDTQYF
TRBJ2-5	TRBV4-1	CASSQGDKETQYF
TRBJ2-3	TRBV20-1	CSASGLAGVDTQYF
TRBJ2-7	TRBV11-2	CASSNPGAWTYEQYF
TRBJ2-3	TRBV6-5	CASSTTGRTTDTQYF
TRBJ2-3	TRBV5-4	CASSLSGGAGDTQYF
TRBJ1-5	TRBV24-1	CATSASGAGGQPQHF
TRBJ1-1	TRBV18	CASSSQANTEAFF
TRBJ1-4	TRBV27	CASRLSGTNEKLFF
TRBJ2-6	TRBV5-1	CASSLGGGGANVLTF